These T cell receptor beta chains were read from a single sample in a study of patients and donors after allogeneic stem cell transplantation. Via MiXCR, TCRdb re-called the RT-PCR reads, giving one row per CDR3 protein. The sample shows about 200,000 distinct CDR3 sequences, around two fifths of them seen only once. Material: blood, either unsorted or a sorted T cell fraction (not recorded which). The receptors were sampled from a human donor who was either an allogeneic HSCT recipient or a stem cell or donor lymphocyte infusion donor (not recorded which). It is not recorded whose cells these are; they may come from a transplant donor. CDR3s leave out the opening cysteine and the closing phenylalanine or tryptophan. D genes are given only for firm matches.

d_call | v_call | cdr3_aa
- | TRBV12-3/TRBV12-4 | ASSLALTGQNTEAF
- | TRBV9 | ASSLGGVSNTEAF
- | TRBV12-3/TRBV12-4 | ASSLSREDQPQH
- | TRBV29-1 | SVAPLDTRTEAF
- | TRBV28 | ASNLEGSEKLF
- | TRBV20-1 | SAEDSGATDTQY
- | TRBV29-1 | SVQVSHYEQF
- | TRBV12-3/TRBV12-4 | ASSLEVGRLTDTQY
- | TRBV4-3 | ASSQETDYGYT
- | TRBV12-3/TRBV12-4 | ASSLKTLWETEAF
TRBD1 | TRBV6-5 | ASSYGQGGGYEQY
- | TRBV10-3 | AISEGLNEKLF
- | TRBV4-3 | ASSQDQGYEQY
- | TRBV29-1 | SSGMNTGELF
TRBD1 | TRBV6-5 | ASSYAQGAYGYT
- | TRBV7-6 | ASSLPGVLTGELF
- | TRBV27 | ASSLSGTAYEQY
- | TRBV10-3 | AISDPGLNTEPF
- | TRBV11-2 | ASSPDGGSGTEAF
- | TRBV29-1 | SVPGFYNEQF
- | TRBV18 | ASSPSPGNGGYT
TRBD1 | TRBV7-9 | ASSSDRGLDGYT
- | TRBV9 | ASSVLGVGTDTQY
TRBD1 | TRBV2 | ASSGETGNSEQY
TRBD1 | TRBV24-1 | ATSDWGQGRSGGYT
- | TRBV6-2/TRBV6-3 | ASSYSYDPTEFTEAF
- | TRBV15 | ATSRVGRNQPQH
TRBD1 | TRBV29-1 | SVSRDRIEAF
- | TRBV27 | ASSKSGGGEKLF
- | TRBV5-6 | ASSSTVRTEHYGYT
- | TRBV7-8 | ASSLETDPSGNTIY
- | TRBV29-1 | SVRDPYGYT
- | TRBV7-9 | ASSLSFPEAF
- | TRBV3-1 | ASRRQETQY
TRBD1 | TRBV20-1 | SARYRGRWERPYEQY
TRBD1 | TRBV12-3/TRBV12-4 | ASRGQGLSTEAF
- | TRBV5-1 | ASSWAGRTNTEAF
- | TRBV4-2 | ASSQERRKAF
TRBD2 | TRBV7-3 | ASRAGVSDTQY
- | TRBV13 | ASSFLLQGKIHEQY
- | TRBV28 | ASSLMGPPNQPQH
- | TRBV6-5 | ASSYPLYRGLLNEQY
- | TRBV4-2 | ASSHWDAPAAQH
- | TRBV15 | ATSRVGPAEKLF
- | TRBV9 | ASSVAPSGDGYT
- | TRBV28 | ASSSPGGVDTEAF
- | TRBV29-1 | STQVRPRETQY
TRBD2 | TRBV5-1 | ATGTRGADTQY
TRBD1 | TRBV18 | ASSPRDRQETQY
- | TRBV15 | ATRNRPNTEAF
- | TRBV5-1 | ASSQDLNRNTETF
TRBD1 | TRBV5-5 | ASSQGQGGIQPQH
TRBD1 | TRBV20-1 | SASRTGDQPQH
TRBD1 | TRBV12-3/TRBV12-4 | ASSSSGQGPNEKLF
- | TRBV7-2 | ASSPPGGQPQH